This T cell receptor (beta chain) was sequenced during a study of blood T cells in healthy people across ages. Study conclusions and caveats: The recorded TCR beta diversity per million T cells decreased in a roughly linear manner with age. Naive T cell percentage strongly correlated with TCR beta diversity.

Investigators took ten milliliters of peripheral blood from every donor. Every sample gave at least 5 micrograms of total RNA when it was extracted. This clonotype was found a few times. Its specificity is not known. For the second PCR, which ran for about 7 to 11 cycles, a sample-barcoded 5' primer and a J-beta primer mix were used. TCRdb re-called the 5' RACE reads with MiXCR, one entry per CDR3 protein. The repertoire holds about 1.7 million distinct CDR3 sequences, with approximately 28% as singletons. This sequence originates from a woman between 25 and 40 years old in good health. Sequencing input: blood.

This CDR3 is CSGGGRETYNEQFF. The CDR3 nucleotides read TGCAGTGGTGGCGGGCGGGAGACGTACAATGAGCAGTTCTTC. The chain recombines TRBV20-1 with TRBJ2-1, with 7 bases fitting TRBD2. CDR3 length: 14 amino acids. The ends lost 7 bases at V and 4 bases at J; junction bases unmatched: 10. The germline V gene encodes CDR1 DFQATT and CDR2 SNEGSKA (reference sequence).